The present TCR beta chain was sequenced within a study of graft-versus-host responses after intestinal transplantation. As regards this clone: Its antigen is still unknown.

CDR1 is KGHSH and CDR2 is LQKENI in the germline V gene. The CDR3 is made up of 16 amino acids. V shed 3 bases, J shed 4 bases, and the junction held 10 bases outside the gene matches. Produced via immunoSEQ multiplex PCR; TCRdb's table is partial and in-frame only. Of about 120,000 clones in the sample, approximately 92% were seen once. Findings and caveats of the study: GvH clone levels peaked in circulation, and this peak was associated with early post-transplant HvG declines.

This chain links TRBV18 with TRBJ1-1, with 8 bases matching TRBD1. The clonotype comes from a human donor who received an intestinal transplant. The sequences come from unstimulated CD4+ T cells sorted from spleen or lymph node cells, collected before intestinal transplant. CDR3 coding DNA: TGTGCCAGCTCACCGACAGGGGAGGGTTTGGGCACTGAAGCTTTCTTT. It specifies CASSPTGEGLGTEAFF.